This T cell receptor (beta chain) was sequenced in a study of post-analysis software for immune sequencing data. Study results and limitations: Significantly lower normalized Chao1 diversity was seen in multiple sclerosis patients than in controls. Clustering by F measure revealed strong co-clustering among samples prepared together in one batch. Compared with controls, patients had more of 4 or 5 TRBV segments, including TRBV5-6, TRBV5-1 and TRBV20-1.

This clonotype occurred a few times. The antigen remains undetermined. A single base separates this from a much larger clone, so it may be a read error. Prepared libraries of TCR beta cDNA carried unique molecular identifiers. About 500,000 cDNA molecules were obtained per 1 to 10 million input T cells. From the PCR reads, TCRdb called clonotypes with MiXCR, one entry per CDR3 protein. The sample consists of 750,000 to 900,000 distinct CDR3 sequences, 46% of them appearing once. The CDR3 is 13 residues long. V lost 5 bases and J lost 2, with 9 bases in between. Germline CDR1 and CDR2: SGHTA and FQGNSA. This receptor was identified in a girl under 18 with multiple sclerosis. The chain carries TRBV7-2 and TRBJ1-2; TRBD1 might be the D (5 bases). The material sequenced was blood. CDR3 residues: CASSPDTNYGYTF. DNA for the CDR3: TGTGCCAGCAGCCCGGACACCAACTATGGCTACACCTTC.